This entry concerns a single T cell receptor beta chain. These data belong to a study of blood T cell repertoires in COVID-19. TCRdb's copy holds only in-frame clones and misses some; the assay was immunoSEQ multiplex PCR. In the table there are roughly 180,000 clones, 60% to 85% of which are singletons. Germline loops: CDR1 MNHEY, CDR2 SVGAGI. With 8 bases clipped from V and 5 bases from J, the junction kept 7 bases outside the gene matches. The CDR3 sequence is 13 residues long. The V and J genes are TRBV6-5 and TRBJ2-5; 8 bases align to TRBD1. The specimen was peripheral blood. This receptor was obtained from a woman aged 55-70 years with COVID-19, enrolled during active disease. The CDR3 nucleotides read TGTGCCAGCCATAGACAGGGGATTGAGACCCAGTACTTC. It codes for CASHRQGIETQYF.